This entry lists 6 T cell receptor beta chains sequenced from one sample in a study of T cell responses to AZD1222 COVID-19 vaccine. Clones were sequenced by immunoSEQ multiplex PCR, and TCRdb holds only the in-frame ones, with some missing. The sample contains tens of thousands of clones, around four fifths of which appear only once. The sequencing here drew on peripheral blood, taken 28 days after the second AZD1222 dose. The receptors originated from an adult who received the AZD1222 COVID-19 vaccine.

The gene calls are TRBV11-2 and TRBJ1-1, with D hard to call. V lost 1 base to trimming and J lost 4 bases, with 10 bases between them. The CDR3 has 14 amino acids. CDR1 SGHAT and CDR2 FQNNGV come from the germline V gene. CDR3 in amino acids: CASSLAFRITEAFF. CDR3 DNA sequence: TGTGCCAGCAGCTTAGCTTTCCGAATCACTGAAGCTTTCTTT.

This clone was seen a few times. This chain links TRBV7-6 with TRBJ2-1; 9 nucleotides match TRBD2. Losses at the gene ends were 11 bases for V and 8 bases for J; bases not matched to a gene: 16. The CDR3 totals 15 residues. Germline lookup yields CDR1 SGHVS and CDR2 FNYEAQ. The CDR3, as DNA: TGTGCCTCCAGACGGTCAGCGGGAGGTGGTGATGAGCAGTTCTTC. Translating gives CASRRSAGGGDEQFF.

CDR3 in amino acids: CASSSHRTAYNSPLHF. As DNA, the CDR3 is TGTGCCAGTAGTTCTCATCGGACAGCCTATAATTCACCCCTCCACTTT. The chain is built from TRBV19 and TRBJ1-6, with D possibly being TRBD1 (6 bases). The CDR3 runs 16 residues. V was pared by 5 bases and J by 2 bases, with 13 bases between. Germline CDR1 reads LNHDA; CDR2 reads SQIVND (reference sequence).

CDR3 sequence reads: CATSGGIRVAGSTDTQYF. As DNA, the CDR3 is TGTGCCACCAGCGGGGGTATAAGGGTAGCGGGGAGCACAGATACGCAGTATTTT. The V call is TRBV15, the J call TRBJ2-3; 8 nucleotides match TRBD2. The J segment lost 0 bases and the V segment lost 5 bases, leaving 13 bases of the junction unmatched. This CDR3 comprises 18 residues. Germline assignment: CDR1 LNHNV and CDR2 YYDKDF (reference sequence).

This chain connects TRBV19 to TRBJ1-2; D gene uncertain. The CDR3 length is 11 residues. V shed 4 bases and J shed 4 bases, with 4 bases lying between them. The V gene's germline CDR1 is LNHDA and CDR2 SQIVND (reference sequence). The CDR3 sequence: CASSNSYGYTF. As DNA, the CDR3 is TGTGCCAGTAGTAACTCCTATGGCTACACCTTC.

This clone has just one count. The chain uses TRBV5-1 and TRBJ2-5; D tentatively fits TRBD1 or TRBD2 (6 bases each). The V gene lost 4 bases and the J gene lost 4 bases, with 17 bases spanning the gap. Germline values: CDR1 SGHRS, CDR2 YFSETQ. The CDR3 is made up of 15 amino acids. The CDR3: CASSASWGATETQYF. DNA of the CDR3: TGCGCCAGCAGCGCGTCTTGGGGGGCCACAGAGACCCAGTACTTC.